The present T cell receptor (beta chain) was sequenced within a study of blood T cell repertoires in COVID-19. Libraries were prepared by immunoSEQ multiplex PCR; TCRdb keeps only in-frame clonotypes and omits some of them. The sample records roughly 500,000 clones, approximately 83% being singletons. Turning to this clone: Sequence at one end of the junction differs from germline and may be a read error.

Per germline, CDR1 MNHNS and CDR2 SASEGT. The CDR3 covers 13 residues. The sequence was collected from a human donor in a cohort sampled during active COVID-19. This chain connects TRBV6-1 to TRBJ1-1, with 7 bases identical to TRBD1. Sequencing input: peripheral blood. CDR3: CASIKQGNAEAFF. The CDR3 DNA follows: TGTGCCAGCATTAAACAGGGGAACGCTGAAGCTTTCTTT.